One sample yielded the 24 T cell receptor beta chains listed below, sequenced in a study of regulatory T cells in long-lasting Graves disease. CDR3 regions were amplified by Arm-PCR using iRepertoire HTBI primers to build TCR beta libraries. Via MiXCR, TCRdb re-called the multiplex PCR reads, giving one row per CDR3 protein. The sample includes approximately 490,000 distinct CDR3 sequences, around 16% of them seen just once. As for time point: newly diagnosed GD, antithyroid drugs for less than 3 months. After RNA was extracted from PBMCs, the TCR library was made from it. These data were likewise used in another study, on T cells in Graves' hyperthyroidism and ophthalmopathy.

Sequenced material: peripheral blood mononuclear cells (PBMCs), taken at new diagnosis, from a patient treated with antithyroid drugs. These receptors were obtained from a man aged 35-49 years with Graves disease.

The CDR3 loop reads CASGQITSGIGTDTQYF. Here the CDR3 DNA reads TGTGCCAGCGGACAAATTACTAGCGGGATCGGCACAGATACGCAGTATTTT. This chain uses TRBV11-2 with TRBJ2-3; TRBD2 agrees at 10 bases. The CDR3 runs to 17 residues. The V segment lost 8 bases and the J segment 1 base; nucleotides outside the gene matches: 12. CDR1 is SGHAT and CDR2 is FQNNGV in the germline V gene. The full variable domain, rest sourced from reference TRBV11-2 and TRBJ2-3, is EAGVAQSPRYKIIEKRQSVAFWCNPISGHATLYWYQQILGQGPKLLIQFQNNGVVDDSQLPKDRFSAERLKGVDSTLKIQPAKLEDSAVYLCASGQITSGIGTDTQYFGPGTRLTVL.

This clonotype was detected a few times. This chain joins TRBV10-3 and TRBJ2-7, with 8 positions matching TRBD1. V lost 8 bases, J lost 5 bases, and 8 bases stayed unmatched. From germline, CDR1 is ENHRY and CDR2 SYGVKD. CDR3 length equals 13 residues. CDR3 loop: CAIGDRLFHEQYF. CDR3 bases: TGTGCCATCGGGGACAGGTTGTTCCACGAGCAGTACTTC.

This clonotype was counted many times. This chain uses TRBV12-3 or TRBV12-4 with TRBJ2-1; 13 bases fit TRBD2. V was clipped by 4 bases and J by 7 bases; unmatched bases: 7. CDR3 size: 16 residues. DNA for the CDR3: TGTGCCAGCAGTTCCACGACTAGCGGGAGGAGGAATGAGCAGTTCTTC. Amino acids: CASSSTTSGRRNEQFF.

V and J are TRBV7-6 and TRBJ2-2; TRBD2 matches at 11 bases. J lost 3 bases, V lost 1 base, and 10 bases had no gene match. The CDR3 extends over 19 amino acids. The germline V gene encodes CDR1 SGHVS and CDR2 FNYEAQ. CDR3 nucleotide sequence: TGTGCCAGCAGCTTAGTAAGGCTAGCGGGAGGACAGGACACCGGGGAGCTGTTTTTT. Amino acids: CASSLVRLAGGQDTGELFF.

Many counts were recorded for this clonotype. The rearrangement uses TRBV2 and TRBJ2-7; D is tentatively TRBD1 or TRBD2 (5 bases each). The CDR3 contains 14 residues. Trimming took 4 bases from V and 4 from J, leaving 14 bases between them. Germline CDR1 is SNHLY and CDR2 is FYNNEI. The CDR3 bases are TGTGCCAGCAGTGTTTCCGGGACGCCTTACGAGCAGTACTTC. Protein product: CASSVSGTPYEQYF.

This clonotype came up many times. This chain uses TRBV28 with TRBJ2-1; unclear D gene. Germline values: CDR1 MDHEN, CDR2 SYDVKM. The CDR3 loop spans 12 amino acids. Between the trimmed V and J ends, which lost 6 bases and 12 bases, there was a span of 15 bases. CDR3 sequence (DNA): TGTGCCAGCAGCCGATTAGTAGGCTCGCAGTTCTTC. This codes for CASSRLVGSQFF. Together with reference TRBV28 and TRBJ2-1, the CDR3 gives the full variable domain: DVKVTQSSRYLVKRTGEKVFLECVQDMDHENMFWYRQDPGLGLRLIYFSYDVKMKEKGDIPEGYSVSREKKERFSLILESASTNQTSMYLCASSRLVGSQFFGPGTRLTVL.

The rearrangement joins TRBV29-1 to TRBJ2-7; the D is unclear. V was trimmed by 5 bases and J by 4 bases, leaving 15 bases between them. Germline loops: CDR1 SQVTM, CDR2 ANQGSEA. The CDR3 runs to 13 residues. The CDR3 loop reads CSVNRENHYEQYF. CDR3 DNA: TGCAGCGTTAATCGAGAGAACCATTACGAGCAGTACTTC.

The rearrangement links TRBV7-9 to TRBJ2-1; 10 positions agree with TRBD2. The trim removed 5 bases at V and 0 bases at J, leaving 4 bases unmatched. CDR1 is SEHNR, CDR2 FQNEAQ, per germline (reference sequence). The CDR3 loop spans 16 amino acids. This chain's CDR3 is CASSTTSGNSYNEQFF. DNA of the CDR3: TGTGCCAGCAGCACAACTAGCGGGAACTCCTACAATGAGCAGTTCTTC.

Many counts were recorded for this clonotype. This CDR3 is CASSWGTSGINNEQFF. The CDR3, as DNA: TGTGCCAGCAGTTGGGGGACTAGCGGGATAAACAATGAGCAGTTCTTC. The rearrangement joins TRBV27 to TRBJ2-1; the match to TRBD2 covers 13 bases. V shed 4 bases, J shed 5 bases, and the junction held 5 bases outside the gene matches. The CDR3 has 16 amino acids. Germline V gene lookup returns CDR1 MNHEY and CDR2 SMNVEV (reference sequence).

There are a few counts of this clonotype. The chain recombines TRBV7-2 with TRBJ1-5; 8 nucleotides align to TRBD1. With V trimmed by 5 bases and J by 4 bases, 7 bases remained unmatched. This CDR3 is built from 15 residues. Germline CDR1 and CDR2: SGHTA and FQGNSA. The CDR3 DNA sequence: TGTGCCAGCAGCGAAGGGACAGGAAATAATCAGCCCCAGCATTTT. As protein: CASSEGTGNNQPQHF.

This clonotype has ten or more counts. J is TRBJ2-7 and V is TRBV28; D call uncertain. The V and J ends lost 6 bases and 6 bases respectively, with 12 bases between them. The CDR3 sequence is 12 residues long. Looked up from germline, CDR1 is MDHEN and CDR2 is SYDVKM. The CDR3 loop reads CASSLDWSEQYF. In nucleotides, the CDR3 is TGTGCCAGCAGCCTCGACTGGTCCGAGCAGTACTTC.

This clonotype appeared a few times. The chain carries TRBV19 and TRBJ2-6; perhaps TRBD1 as D (6 bases). Germline CDR1 LNHDA, CDR2 SQIVND (reference sequence). V lost 1 base, J lost 4 bases, and 8 bases lay in between. The CDR3 is 15 amino acids. CDR3 sequence (DNA): TGTGCCAGTAGTATAGGGGGGCAAGGGGCCAACGTCCTGACTTTC. It encodes CASSIGGQGANVLTF.

This clonotype has only a few counts. The V gene is TRBV19, the J gene TRBJ2-7; tentative D call: TRBD2 (6 bases). Germline V gene sequence: CDR1 LNHDA, CDR2 SQIVND (reference sequence). This CDR3 contains 16 residues. V was clipped by 5 bases and J by 6 bases, with 23 bases between them. As DNA, the CDR3 is TGTGCCAGTAGTTCCCTCCTAGCCGCTGCCGGGGGCGAGCAGTACTTC. It is translated as CASSSLLAAAGGEQYF.

The genes are TRBV7-9 and TRBJ2-7; D may match TRBD1 or TRBD2 (5 bases each). Germline values: CDR1 SEHNR, CDR2 FQNEAQ (reference sequence). This CDR3 spans 15 amino acids. V lost 0 bases to trimming and J lost 3 bases, with 12 bases between them. CDR3 in amino acids: CASSLAEDKFYEQYF. CDR3 in DNA: TGTGCCAGCAGCTTAGCGGAGGACAAGTTCTACGAGCAGTACTTC.

This clonotype was counted many times. The chain recombines TRBV6-1 with TRBJ1-1; D remains unclear. The CDR3 totals 12 residues. V dropped 8 bases and J dropped 1 base, with 8 bases sitting between them. CDR1 and CDR2 from the germline V gene are MNHNS and SASEGT. In DNA form, the CDR3 reads TGTGCCAGCGCGCCCGGGAACACTGAAGCTTTCTTT. Residues: CASAPGNTEAFF.

This clonotype was counted between two and nine times. The genes are TRBV19 and TRBJ2-3; 8 nucleotides agree with TRBD1. Per the germline V gene, CDR1 is LNHDA and CDR2 is SQIVND (reference sequence). CDR3 length: 14 residues. With V trimmed by 5 bases and J by 1 base, 2 bases remained unmatched. The CDR3: CASSAQGGTDTQYF. The DNA of the CDR3 is TGTGCCAGTAGTGCACAGGGGGGCACAGATACGCAGTATTTT. The full variable domain, in which reference TRBV19 and TRBJ2-3 provide the parts outside the CDR3, is DGGITQSPKYLFRKEGQNVTLSCEQNLNHDAMYWYRQDPGQGLRLIYYSQIVNDFQKGDIAEGYSVSREKKESFPLTVTSAQKNPTAFYLCASSAQGGTDTQYFGPGTRLTVL.

At least ten counts were recorded for this clonotype. The rearrangement uses TRBV6-5 and TRBJ2-3; TRBD1 aligns across 8 bases. The CDR3 spans 16 residues. J gave up 6 bases and V 3 bases, and 11 bases lay outside the gene matches. CDR1 MNHEY and CDR2 SVGAGI come from the germline V gene. The CDR3 protein is CASSYRRDRRVDTQYF. In nucleotides, the CDR3 is TGTGCCAGCAGTTATCGGCGGGACAGGCGAGTGGATACGCAGTATTTT.

There are a few counts of this clonotype. Just one base apart from a much larger clone, this may be a read error. The rearrangement joins TRBV28 to TRBJ2-3; D is undetermined. Germline CDR1 is MDHEN and CDR2 is SYDVKM. This CDR3 is built from 14 residues. V was cut by 3 bases and J by 2 bases, with 9 bases left in between. Here the CDR3 DNA reads TGTGCCAGCAGTTTTGAGGCCTCCACAGATACGCAGTATTTT. Protein: CASSFEASTDTQYF.

This clonotype was recorded a few times. The chain carries TRBV14 and TRBJ2-1, with a tentative D call TRBD2 (7 bases). This CDR3 comprises 14 residues. Germline CDR1 is SGHDN and CDR2 is FVKESK. V lost 3 bases, J lost 7 bases, and 13 bases lay in between. CDR3 DNA sequence: TGTGCCAGCAGCCACTGGGGGGGCGGAAATGAGCAGTTCTTC. This encodes CASSHWGGGNEQFF.

The chain recombines TRBV10-3 with TRBJ2-2; D remains unclear. Between the trimmed V and J ends, which lost 10 bases and 3 bases, there was a span of 15 bases. Germline V lookup: CDR1 ENHRY, CDR2 SYGVKD. This CDR3 region has 14 residues. The CDR3 spells CATQNGQYTGELFF. In nucleotides, the CDR3 is TGTGCCACCCAGAACGGGCAGTACACCGGGGAGCTGTTTTTT.

This clonotype was counted ten times or more. The V call is TRBV30, the J call TRBJ1-2; the D is unclear. CDR1 and CDR2 (germline): GTSNPN, SVGIG (reference sequence). Trimming stripped 7 bases from V and 5 bases from J, with 14 bases between. The CDR3 length is 12 residues. CDR3 in amino acids: CASYSGGYGYTF. The CDR3 coding sequence is TGTGCCTCGTACTCGGGAGGGTATGGCTACACCTTC.

This rearrangement joins TRBV6-2 or TRBV6-3 to TRBJ2-2; TRBD1 is a possible D gene (5 bases). With 5 bases removed from V and 3 bases from J, the gap between germline ends came to 7 bases. The CDR3 runs to 13 residues. The germline V gene has CDR1 MNHEY and CDR2 SVGEGT. CDR3 sequence reads: CASSDSYTGELFF. DNA of the CDR3: TGTGCCAGCAGTGACAGTTACACCGGGGAGCTGTTTTTT.

This clonotype has just a few counts. One end of the junction varies from germline; a read error may be responsible. The chain combines TRBV12-3 or TRBV12-4 with TRBJ2-7, with D perhaps TRBD1 (6 bases). This CDR3 contains 13 residues. The CDR3 bases are TGTACCAGCAGGGGTCACTCTGCCTACGAGCAGTACTTC. It encodes CTSRGHSAYEQYF.

This clonotype was picked up many times. This chain uses TRBV28 with TRBJ2-1; TRBD2 aligns across 7 bases. Germline V CDR1 and CDR2: MDHEN, SYDVKM. This CDR3 has 14 residues. V was clipped by 5 bases and J by 7 bases; unmatched bases: 8. DNA for the CDR3: TGTGCCAGCAGTCCCCGAGGTAGCGGGAATGAGCAGTTCTTC. Its translation is CASSPRGSGNEQFF. Using reference TRBV28 and TRBJ2-1 for the parts outside the CDR3, the full variable domain is DVKVTQSSRYLVKRTGEKVFLECVQDMDHENMFWYRQDPGLGLRLIYFSYDVKMKEKGDIPEGYSVSREKKERFSLILESASTNQTSMYLCASSPRGSGNEQFFGPGTRLTVL.